This T cell receptor (beta chain) was found in a study of vaccination effects on CD4 cells after COVID-19. Overall study results and limits: Among infection- and vaccine-induced clones, marked clonal contraction occurred late after vaccination.

As for this clone: Antigen: not known.

Assay used: immunoSEQ multiplex PCR; TCRdb lists only in-frame clones, some missing. Of about 73,000 clones in the sample, 73% were seen once. Trimming took 0 bases from V and 0 from J; bases not matched to a gene: 4. The CDR3 consists of 17 residues. Germline V CDR1 and CDR2: SGHRS, YFSETQ. Researchers isolated CD4+ T cells once less than twelve days of culture had elapsed. Two doses of either BNT162b2 or mRNA-1273 were given to each participant. On both days 3 and 7, half of the culture medium was replaced with IL-2 medium. The origin of this receptor is a human donor who received a COVID-19 vaccine. This chain joins TRBV5-1 and TRBJ2-2, with 8 bases aligning to TRBD2. The material was CD4+ T cells from PBMCs cultured without peptide, obtained after COVID-19 vaccination. The CDR3 here is CASSLVPGLANTGELFF. The CDR3 DNA reads as TGCGCCAGCAGCTTGGTACCGGGACTAGCGAACACCGGGGAGCTGTTTTTT.